This T cell receptor beta chain is from a study of blood T cell repertoires in COVID-19. Study information: Both acute and convalescent COVID-19 samples were obtained from the United States, Italy and Spain. Sources were T cells, B-cell-depleted T cells, or PBMCs; the material itself was cDNA or gDNA.

The J segment lost 4 bases and the V segment lost 5 bases, leaving 8 bases of the junction unmatched. This CDR3 has 16 amino acids. Germline-derived CDR1 and CDR2 are SEHNR and FQNEAQ (reference sequence). Authors' analysis steps: Reference gene primer amplification gave nucleated cell count estimates. Repertoires were generated with immunoSEQ multiplex PCR, while TCRdb's copy carries only in-frame clones and drops some. The DNA was the basis for D and trimming; V, J and clone size are from that table. This sample has about 270,000 clones, with over 75% found just once. The chain links TRBV7-9 to TRBJ2-3; 11 bases align to TRBD2. The sample taken for sequencing was peripheral blood. This sequence was found in a human donor in a cohort sampled during active COVID-19. The CDR3 DNA sequence: TGTGCCAGCAGCGTGACTAGCGGGAACGTCGCAGATACGCAGTATTTT. Amino acid sequence: CASSVTSGNVADTQYF.